The present TCR beta chain was sequenced within a study of cytomegalovirus exposure and HLA in healthy donors. Findings and caveats of the study: Later analysis revealed greater clonal expansion in HLA-associated TCR beta chains than in equally common others.

V was clipped by 6 bases and J by 0 bases, with 14 bases between them. The CDR3 spans 15 residues. Germline V gene lookup returns CDR1 MDHEN and CDR2 SYDVKM. This PCR relied on a set of 60 Vbeta primers and 13 Jbeta primers. Method: immunoSEQ multiplex PCR; TCRdb's copy keeps in-frame clones and lacks some. The sample records more than 100,000 clones, around 80% being singletons. This clone has just one count. Its antigen remains unknown. The clonotype originates from a man aged 50-59 years in good health and CMV-seronegative. J is TRBJ1-1 and V is TRBV28; the D gene is possibly TRBD1 (6 bases). Sequenced: PBMCs. The CDR3 sequence is CASSPPGALNTEAFF. CDR3 sequence (DNA): TGTGCCAGCAGCCCCCCAGGGGCCTTGAACACTGAAGCTTTCTTT.